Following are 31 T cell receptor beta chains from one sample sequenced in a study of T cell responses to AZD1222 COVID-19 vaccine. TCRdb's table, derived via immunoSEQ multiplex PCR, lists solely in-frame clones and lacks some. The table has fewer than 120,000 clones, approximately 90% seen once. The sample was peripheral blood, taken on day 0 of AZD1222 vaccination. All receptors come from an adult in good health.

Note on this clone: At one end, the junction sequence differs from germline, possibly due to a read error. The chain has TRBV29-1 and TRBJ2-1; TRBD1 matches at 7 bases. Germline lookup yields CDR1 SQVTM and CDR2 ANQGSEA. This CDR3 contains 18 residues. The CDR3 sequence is CSGSRGQNLSPTGNGQFF. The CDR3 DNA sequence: TGCAGCGGTTCCCGGGGACAGAACTTATCCCCCACGGGGAATGGGCAGTTCTTC.

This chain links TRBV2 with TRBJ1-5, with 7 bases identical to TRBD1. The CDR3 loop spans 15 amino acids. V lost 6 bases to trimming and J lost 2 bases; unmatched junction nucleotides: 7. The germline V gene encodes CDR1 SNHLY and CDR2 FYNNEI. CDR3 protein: CASRLGQVRNQPQHF. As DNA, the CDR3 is TGTGCCAGCAGACTCGGACAGGTCCGCAATCAGCCCCAGCATTTT.

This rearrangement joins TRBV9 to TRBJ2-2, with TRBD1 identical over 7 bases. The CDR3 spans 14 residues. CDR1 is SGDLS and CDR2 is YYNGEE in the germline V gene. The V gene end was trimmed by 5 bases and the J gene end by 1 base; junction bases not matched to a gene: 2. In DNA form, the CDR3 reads TGTGCCAGCAGGGCAGGGGGGAACACCGGGGAGCTGTTTTTT. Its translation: CASRAGGNTGELFF.

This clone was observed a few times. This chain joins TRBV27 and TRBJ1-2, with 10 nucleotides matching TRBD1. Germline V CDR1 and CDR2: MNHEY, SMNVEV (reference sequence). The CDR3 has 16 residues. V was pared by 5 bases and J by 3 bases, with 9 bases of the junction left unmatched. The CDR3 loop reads CASSPKTGGFYYGYTF. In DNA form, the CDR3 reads TGTGCCAGCAGTCCCAAGACAGGGGGCTTTTACTATGGCTACACCTTC.

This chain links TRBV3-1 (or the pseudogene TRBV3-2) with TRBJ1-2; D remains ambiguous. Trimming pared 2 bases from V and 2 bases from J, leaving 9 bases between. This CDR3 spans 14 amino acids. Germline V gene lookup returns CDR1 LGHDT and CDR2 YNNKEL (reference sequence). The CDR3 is CASSQRLLNYGYTF. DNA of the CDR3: TGTGCCAGCAGCCAAAGGCTCTTAAACTATGGCTACACCTTC.

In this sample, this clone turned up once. The CDR3 sequence is CASSLTGARNYGYTF. The CDR3 bases are TGTGCCAGCAGCCTTACAGGGGCACGGAACTATGGCTACACCTTC. The rearrangement uses TRBV3-1 (or the pseudogene TRBV3-2) and TRBJ1-2; 7 bases map to TRBD1. With 4 bases clipped from V and 2 bases from J, the junction kept 7 bases outside the gene matches. The CDR3 length is 15 residues. Per the germline V gene, CDR1 is LGHDT and CDR2 is YNNKEL (reference sequence).

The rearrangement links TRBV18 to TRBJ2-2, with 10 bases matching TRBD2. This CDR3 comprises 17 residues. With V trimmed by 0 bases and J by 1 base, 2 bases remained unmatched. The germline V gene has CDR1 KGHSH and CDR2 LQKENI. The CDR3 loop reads CASSPPGLAKNTGELFF. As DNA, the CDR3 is TGTGCCAGCTCACCACCGGGACTAGCGAAGAACACCGGGGAGCTGTTTTTT.

In DNA, the CDR3 is TGTGCCAGCAGTTTTGGAGGGCCCCAGCATTTT. This gives the protein CASSFGGPQHF. The V gene is TRBV12-3 or TRBV12-4, the J gene TRBJ1-5; no clear D gene. The CDR3 contains 11 residues. The V and J ends lost 3 bases and 9 bases respectively, with 6 bases between them.

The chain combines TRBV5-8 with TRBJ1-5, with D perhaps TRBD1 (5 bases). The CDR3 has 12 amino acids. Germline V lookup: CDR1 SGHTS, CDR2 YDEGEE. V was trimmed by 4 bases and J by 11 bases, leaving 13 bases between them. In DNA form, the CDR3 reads TGTGCCAGCAGCCAGTACACGGGGGCCCAGCATTTT. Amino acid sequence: CASSQYTGAQHF.

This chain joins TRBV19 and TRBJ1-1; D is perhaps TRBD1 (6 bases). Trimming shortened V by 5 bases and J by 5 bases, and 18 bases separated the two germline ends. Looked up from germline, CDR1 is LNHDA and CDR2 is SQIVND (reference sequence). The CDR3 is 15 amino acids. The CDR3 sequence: CASSFTGGGHTEAFF. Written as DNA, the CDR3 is TGTGCCAGTAGTTTTACCGGCGGGGGGCATACTGAAGCTTTCTTT. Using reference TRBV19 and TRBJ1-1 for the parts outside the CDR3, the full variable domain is DGGITQSPKYLFRKEGQNVTLSCEQNLNHDAMYWYRQDPGQGLRLIYYSQIVNDFQKGDIAEGYSVSREKKESFPLTVTSAQKNPTAFYLCASSFTGGGHTEAFFGQGTRLTVV.

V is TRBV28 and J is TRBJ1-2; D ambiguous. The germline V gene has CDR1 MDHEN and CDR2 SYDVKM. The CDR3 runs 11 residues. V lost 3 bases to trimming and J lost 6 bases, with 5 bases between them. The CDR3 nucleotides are TGTGCCAGCAGTTTCCGGGATGGCTACACCTTC. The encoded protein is CASSFRDGYTF.

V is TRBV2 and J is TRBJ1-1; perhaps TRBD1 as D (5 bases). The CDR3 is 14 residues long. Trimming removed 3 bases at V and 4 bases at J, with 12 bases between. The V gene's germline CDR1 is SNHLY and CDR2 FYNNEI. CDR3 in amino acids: CASSEIGGGTEAFF. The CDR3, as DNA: TGTGCCAGCAGTGAGATTGGGGGGGGCACTGAAGCTTTCTTT.

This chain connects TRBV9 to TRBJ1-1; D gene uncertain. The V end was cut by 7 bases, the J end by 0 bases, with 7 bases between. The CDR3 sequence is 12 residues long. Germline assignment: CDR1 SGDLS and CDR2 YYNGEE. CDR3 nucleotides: TGTGCCAGCGGATTCATGAACACTGAAGCTTTCTTT. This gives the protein CASGFMNTEAFF.

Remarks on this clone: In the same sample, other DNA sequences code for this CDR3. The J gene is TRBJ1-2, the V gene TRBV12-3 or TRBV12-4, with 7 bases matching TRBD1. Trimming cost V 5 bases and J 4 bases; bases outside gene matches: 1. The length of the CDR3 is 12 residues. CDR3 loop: CASSRDSYGYTF. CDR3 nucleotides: TGTGCCAGCAGTCGGGACAGCTATGGCTACACCTTC.

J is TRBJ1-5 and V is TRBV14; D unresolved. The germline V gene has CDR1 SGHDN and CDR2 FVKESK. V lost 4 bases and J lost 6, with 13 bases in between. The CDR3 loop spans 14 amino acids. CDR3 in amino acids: CASSRSGVGQPQHF. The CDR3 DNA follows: TGTGCCAGCAGCCGGAGTGGGGTAGGTCAGCCCCAGCATTTT.

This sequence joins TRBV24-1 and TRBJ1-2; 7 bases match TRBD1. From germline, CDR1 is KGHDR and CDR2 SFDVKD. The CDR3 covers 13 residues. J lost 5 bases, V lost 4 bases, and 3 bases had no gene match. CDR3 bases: TGTGCCACCAGTGAGGGACAGCGGTATGGCTACACCTTC. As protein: CATSEGQRYGYTF.

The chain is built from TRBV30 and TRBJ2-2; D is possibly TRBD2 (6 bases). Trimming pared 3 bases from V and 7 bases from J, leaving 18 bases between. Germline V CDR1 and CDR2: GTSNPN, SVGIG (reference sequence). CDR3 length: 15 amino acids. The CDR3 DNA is TGTGCCTGGAGCGTAGGACTTATGGGGGGCGGGGAGCTGTTTTTT. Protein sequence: CAWSVGLMGGGELFF.

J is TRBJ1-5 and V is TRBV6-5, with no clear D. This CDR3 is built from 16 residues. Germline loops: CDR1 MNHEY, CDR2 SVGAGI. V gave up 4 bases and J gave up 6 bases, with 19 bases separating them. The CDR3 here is CASSWGTPTSGQPQHF. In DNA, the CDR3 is TGTGCCAGCAGTTGGGGTACTCCTACTTCGGGTCAGCCCCAGCATTTT.

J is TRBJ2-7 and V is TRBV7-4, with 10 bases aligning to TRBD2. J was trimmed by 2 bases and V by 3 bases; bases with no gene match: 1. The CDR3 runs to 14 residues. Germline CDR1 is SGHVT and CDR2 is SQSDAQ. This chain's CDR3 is CASSFGTSAYEQYF. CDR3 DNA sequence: TGTGCCAGCAGCTTCGGGACTAGCGCCTACGAGCAGTACTTC. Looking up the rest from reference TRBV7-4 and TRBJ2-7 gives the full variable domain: GAGVSQSPRYKVAKRGRDVALRCDSISGHVTLYWYRQTLGQGSEVLTYSQSDAQRDKSGRPSGRFSAERPERSVSTLKIQRTEQGDSAVYLCASSFGTSAYEQYFGPGTRLTVT.

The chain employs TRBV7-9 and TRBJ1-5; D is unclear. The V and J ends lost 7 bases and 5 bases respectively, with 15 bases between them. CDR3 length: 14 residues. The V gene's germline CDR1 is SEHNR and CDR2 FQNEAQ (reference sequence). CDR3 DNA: TGTGCCAGCACCTCGGGCCTTGTGGATCAGCCCCAGCATTTT. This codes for CASTSGLVDQPQHF.

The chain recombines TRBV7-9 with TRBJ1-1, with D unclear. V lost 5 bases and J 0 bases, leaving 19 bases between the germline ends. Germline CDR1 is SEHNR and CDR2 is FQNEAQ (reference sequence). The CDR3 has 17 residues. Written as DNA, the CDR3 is TGTGCCAGCAGCGCGCCCTTTGGTGATGGAGTGAACACTGAAGCTTTCTTT. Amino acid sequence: CASSAPFGDGVNTEAFF. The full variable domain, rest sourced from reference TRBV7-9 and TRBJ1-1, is DTGVSQNPRHKITKRGQNVTFRCDPISEHNRLYWYRQTLGQGPEFLTYFQNEAQLEKSRLLSDRFSAERPKGSFSTLEIQRTEQGDSAMYLCASSAPFGDGVNTEAFFGQGTRLTVV.

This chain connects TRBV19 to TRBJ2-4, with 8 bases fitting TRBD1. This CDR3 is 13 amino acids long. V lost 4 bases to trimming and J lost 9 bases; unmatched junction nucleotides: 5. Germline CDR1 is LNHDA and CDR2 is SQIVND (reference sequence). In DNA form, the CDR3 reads TGTGCCAGTAGTAGGCAGGGGGCGTCCATTCAGTACTTC. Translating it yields CASSRQGASIQYF.

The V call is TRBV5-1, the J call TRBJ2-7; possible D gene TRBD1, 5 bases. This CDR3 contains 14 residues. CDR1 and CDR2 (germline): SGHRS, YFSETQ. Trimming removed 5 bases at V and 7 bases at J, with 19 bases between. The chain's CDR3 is CASRPLAGLWEQYF. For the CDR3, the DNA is TGCGCCAGCAGACCCCTGGCAGGGCTCTGGGAGCAGTACTTC.

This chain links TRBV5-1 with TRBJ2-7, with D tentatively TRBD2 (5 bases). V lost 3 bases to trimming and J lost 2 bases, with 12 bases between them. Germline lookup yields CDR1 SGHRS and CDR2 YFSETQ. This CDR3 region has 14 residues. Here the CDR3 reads CASSSGLIPYEQYF. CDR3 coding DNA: TGCGCCAGCAGCTCTGGACTTATTCCCTACGAGCAGTACTTC.

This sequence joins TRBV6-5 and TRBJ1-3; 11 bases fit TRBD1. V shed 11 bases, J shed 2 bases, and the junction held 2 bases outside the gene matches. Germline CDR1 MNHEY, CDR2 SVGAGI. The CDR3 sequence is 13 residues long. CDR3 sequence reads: CAGQGATGNTIYF. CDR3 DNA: TGTGCCGGACAGGGGGCGACTGGAAACACCATATATTTT.

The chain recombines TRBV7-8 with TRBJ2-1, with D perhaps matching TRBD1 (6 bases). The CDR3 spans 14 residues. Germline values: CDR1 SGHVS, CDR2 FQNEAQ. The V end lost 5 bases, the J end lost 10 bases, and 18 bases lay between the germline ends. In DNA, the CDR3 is TGTGCCAGCAGCACCCAAACAGGGCAGGTGGAGCAGTTCTTC. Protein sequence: CASSTQTGQVEQFF.

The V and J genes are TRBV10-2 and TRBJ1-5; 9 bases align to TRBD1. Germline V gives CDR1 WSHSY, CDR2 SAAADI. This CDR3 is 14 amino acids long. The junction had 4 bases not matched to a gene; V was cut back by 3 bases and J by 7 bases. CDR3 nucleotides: TGCGCCAGCAGTGATACAGGGGGCGTACAGCCCCAGCATTTT. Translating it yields CASSDTGGVQPQHF.

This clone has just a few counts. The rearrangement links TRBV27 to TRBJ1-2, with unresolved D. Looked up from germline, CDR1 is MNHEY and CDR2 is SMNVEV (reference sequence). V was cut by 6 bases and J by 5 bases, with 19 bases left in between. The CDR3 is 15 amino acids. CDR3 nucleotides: TGTGCCAGCAGCGGCTTAGACTCCCGAAGGTATGGCTACACCTTC. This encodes CASSGLDSRRYGYTF.

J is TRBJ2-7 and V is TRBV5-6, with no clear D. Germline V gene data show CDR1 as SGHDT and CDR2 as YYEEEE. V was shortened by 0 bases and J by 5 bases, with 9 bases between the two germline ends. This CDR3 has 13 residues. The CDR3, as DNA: TGTGCCAGCAGCTTGGGGGTCATGGACGAGCAGTACTTC. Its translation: CASSLGVMDEQYF.

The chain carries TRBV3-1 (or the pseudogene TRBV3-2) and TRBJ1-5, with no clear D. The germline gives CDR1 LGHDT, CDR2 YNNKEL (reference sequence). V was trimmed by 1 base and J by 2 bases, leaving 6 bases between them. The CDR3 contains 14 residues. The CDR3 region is CASSQGVGNQPQHF. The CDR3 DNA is TGTGCCAGCAGCCAAGGGGTGGGCAATCAGCCCCAGCATTTT.

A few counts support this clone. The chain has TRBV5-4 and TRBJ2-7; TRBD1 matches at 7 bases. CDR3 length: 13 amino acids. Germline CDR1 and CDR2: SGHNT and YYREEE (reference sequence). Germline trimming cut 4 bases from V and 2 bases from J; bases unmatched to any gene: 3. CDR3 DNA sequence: TGTGCCAGCAGCCGGGACAGAGCCTACGAGCAGTACTTC. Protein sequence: CASSRDRAYEQYF.